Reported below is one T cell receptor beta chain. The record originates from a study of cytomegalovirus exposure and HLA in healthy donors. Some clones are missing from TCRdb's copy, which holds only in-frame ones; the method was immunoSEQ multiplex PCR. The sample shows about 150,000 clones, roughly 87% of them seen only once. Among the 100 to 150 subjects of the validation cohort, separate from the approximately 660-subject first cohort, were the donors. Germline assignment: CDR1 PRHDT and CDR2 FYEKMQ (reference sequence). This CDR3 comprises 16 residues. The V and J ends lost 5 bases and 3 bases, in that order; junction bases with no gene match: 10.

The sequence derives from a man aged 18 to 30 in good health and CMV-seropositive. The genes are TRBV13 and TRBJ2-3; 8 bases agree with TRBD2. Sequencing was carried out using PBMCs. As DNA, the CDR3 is TGTGCCAGCAGCCCCCGGACGGGACTAGTGACAGATACGCAGTATTTT. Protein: CASSPRTGLVTDTQYF.